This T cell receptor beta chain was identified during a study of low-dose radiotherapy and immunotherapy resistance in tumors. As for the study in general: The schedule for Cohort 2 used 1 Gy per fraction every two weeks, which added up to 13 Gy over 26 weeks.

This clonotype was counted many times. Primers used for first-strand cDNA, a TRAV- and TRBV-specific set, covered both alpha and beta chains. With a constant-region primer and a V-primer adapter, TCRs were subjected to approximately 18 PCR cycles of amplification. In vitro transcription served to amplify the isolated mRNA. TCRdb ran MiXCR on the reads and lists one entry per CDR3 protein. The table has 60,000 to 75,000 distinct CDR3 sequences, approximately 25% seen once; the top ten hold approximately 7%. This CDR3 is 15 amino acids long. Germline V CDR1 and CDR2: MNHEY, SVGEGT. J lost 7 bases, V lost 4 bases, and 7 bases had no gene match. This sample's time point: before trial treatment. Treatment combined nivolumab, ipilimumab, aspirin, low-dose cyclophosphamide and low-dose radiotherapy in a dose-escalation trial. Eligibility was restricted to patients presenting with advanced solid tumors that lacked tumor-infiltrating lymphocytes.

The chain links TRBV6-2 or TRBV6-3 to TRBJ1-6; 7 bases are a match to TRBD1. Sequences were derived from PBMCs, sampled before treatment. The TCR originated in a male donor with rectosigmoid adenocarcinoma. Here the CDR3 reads CASSLDRQRNSPLHF. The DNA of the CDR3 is TGTGCCAGCAGTTTGGACAGGCAAAGAAATTCACCCCTCCACTTT.